The 16 T cell receptor beta chains in this list originate from one sample, sequenced in a study of cytomegalovirus exposure and HLA in healthy donors. Profiling relied on immunoSEQ multiplex PCR, and the TCRdb table lists in-frame clones only, not all of them. The sample has 150,000 to 200,000 clones, roughly 80% seen once. The sequenced sample consisted of PBMCs. The receptor source for this set is a man younger than 35 in good health and CMV-seropositive.

The chain uses TRBV5-1 and TRBJ1-1; D is perhaps TRBD1 (6 bases). V lost 4 bases and J 2 bases, leaving 12 bases between the germline ends. CDR3 length equals 14 residues. Germline values: CDR1 SGHRS, CDR2 YFSETQ. In nucleotides, the CDR3 is TGCGCCAGCAGCCCCCCAGGGGCCAACACTGAAGCTTTCTTT. Translated: CASSPPGANTEAFF.

The chain has TRBV6-6 and TRBJ1-4; D gene ambiguous. V lost 6 bases to trimming and J lost 4 bases, with 12 bases between them. CDR1 is MNHNY and CDR2 is SVGAGI in the germline V gene (reference sequence). This CDR3 has 14 residues. In DNA form, the CDR3 reads TGTGCCAGCAGCCCAGCGGGGAGTAATGAAAAACTGTTTTTT. Translated, it gives CASSPAGSNEKLFF.

The rearrangement uses TRBV27 and TRBJ2-7; possibly TRBD1 for D (6 bases). Trimming removed 6 bases from V and 0 bases from J, with 12 bases in between. From germline, CDR1 is MNHEY and CDR2 SMNVEV (reference sequence). The CDR3 contains 14 residues. The CDR3 loop reads CASSQGLTSYEQYF. The CDR3 DNA is TGTGCCAGCAGCCAGGGGCTTACCTCCTACGAGCAGTACTTC.

Many counts were recorded for this clone. The chain is built from TRBV29-1 and TRBJ2-1; D may be TRBD2 (5 bases). The CDR3 contains 13 residues. The V end lost 6 bases, the J end lost 6 bases, and 15 bases lay between the germline ends. Germline V lookup: CDR1 SQVTM, CDR2 ANQGSEA. The CDR3 spells CSVTGIWGNEQFF. The CDR3 nucleotides read TGCAGCGTAACCGGGATCTGGGGCAATGAGCAGTTCTTC.

The chain uses TRBV4-3 and TRBJ2-1; D uncertain. V was trimmed by 1 base and J by 7 bases, leaving 14 bases between them. This CDR3 has 15 residues. CDR1 and CDR2 from the germline V gene are LGHNA and YSLEER. CDR3 protein: CASSQGLGRRNEQFF. CDR3 nucleotides: TGCGCCAGCAGCCAAGGGTTGGGCCGAAGGAATGAGCAGTTCTTC.

The genes are TRBV2 and TRBJ1-4, with a possible D match to TRBD1 (6 bases). V lost 1 base, J lost 3 bases, and 15 bases lay in between. CDR1 and CDR2 (germline): SNHLY, FYNNEI. The length of the CDR3 is 17 residues. Here the CDR3 DNA reads TGTGCCAGCAGTGAAGATGAGTTTGGACAGTCTAATGAAAAACTGTTTTTT. Translation: CASSEDEFGQSNEKLFF. The full variable domain, its missing parts supplied by reference TRBV2 and TRBJ1-4, is EPEVTQTPSHQVTQMGQEVILRCVPISNHLYFYWYRQILGQKVEFLVSFYNNEISEKSEIFDDQFSVERPDGSNFTLKIRSTKLEDSAMYFCASSEDEFGQSNEKLFFGSGTQLSVL.

This clone was seen more than once but under ten times. The chain couples TRBV4-2 to TRBJ2-7; D unresolved. Trimming cost V 0 bases and J 6 bases, with 9 bases left between them. This CDR3 is 13 amino acids long. CDR1 is LGHNA, CDR2 YNFKEQ, per germline. CDR3 amino acids: CASSQDRLGEQYF. Written as DNA, the CDR3 is TGTGCCAGCAGCCAAGATCGTCTCGGCGAGCAGTACTTC.

This chain joins TRBV29-1 and TRBJ2-1; 10 bases line up with TRBD1. The CDR3 runs to 14 residues. Trimming cost V 5 bases and J 3 bases; bases outside gene matches: 4. Germline V CDR1 and CDR2: SQVTM, ANQGSEA. The CDR3 is CSVFGQGGYNEQFF. CDR3 nucleotides: TGCAGCGTTTTTGGACAGGGGGGCTACAATGAGCAGTTCTTC.

V is TRBV18 and J is TRBJ1-1; D gene uncertain. The ends were cut back, 5 bases at V and 2 bases at J, with 9 bases in the middle. The germline V gene encodes CDR1 KGHSH and CDR2 LQKENI. This CDR3 is built from 13 residues. This CDR3 is CASSFGSNTEAFF. The DNA for the CDR3 is TGTGCCAGCTCATTTGGTAGTAACACTGAAGCTTTCTTT.

The chain joins TRBV7-9 to TRBJ1-5, with D possibly TRBD1 on 5 matching bases. CDR3 length: 15 amino acids. Between the trimmed V and J ends, which lost 2 bases and 5 bases, there was a span of 13 bases. Germline CDR1 SEHNR, CDR2 FQNEAQ (reference sequence). The CDR3 is CASSLRRVGYQPQHF. The CDR3 DNA is TGTGCCAGCAGCTTACGCAGGGTAGGATATCAGCCCCAGCATTTT.

The chain carries TRBV29-1 and TRBJ2-1; 7 bases are shared with TRBD1. The CDR3 extends over 12 amino acids. The V gene's germline CDR1 is SQVTM and CDR2 ANQGSEA. Trimming at V came to 2 bases and at J to 10 bases, leaving 5 bases not matched to a gene. This CDR3 is CSVEPGDSEQFF. Written as DNA, the CDR3 is TGCAGCGTTGAACCCGGGGACAGCGAGCAGTTCTTC.

Only one count was recorded for this clone. CDR3 nucleotide sequence: TGCGCCAGCAGTGATTCCCGACTAGCGAGAGAGCAGTTCTTC. Translating gives CASSDSRLAREQFF. The chain has TRBV5-1 and TRBJ2-1; 8 bases are shared with TRBD2. CDR1 and CDR2 (germline): SGHRS, YFSETQ. This CDR3 contains 14 residues. V was pared by 5 bases and J by 10 bases, with 11 bases of the junction left unmatched.

V is TRBV28 and J is TRBJ1-2; D gene unclear. Between the trimmed V and J ends, which lost 7 bases and 10 bases, there was a span of 13 bases. The CDR3 totals 11 residues. Germline V CDR1 and CDR2: MDHEN, SYDVKM. The CDR3 here is CASTERGVYTF. The CDR3 region has the DNA TGTGCCAGCACCGAACGGGGAGTCTACACCTTC.

This rearrangement joins TRBV7-7 to TRBJ2-5; 10 bases are a match to TRBD1. The CDR3 sequence is 13 residues long. V lost 3 bases to trimming and J lost 6 bases; unmatched junction nucleotides: 1. CDR1 is SSHAT and CDR2 is FNYEAQ in the germline V gene (reference sequence). The CDR3 region is CASSLTGGQTQYF. The DNA for the CDR3 is TGTGCCAGCAGCTTGACAGGGGGCCAGACCCAGTACTTC.

This chain joins TRBV15 and TRBJ1-2; D gene ambiguous. From germline, CDR1 is LNHNV and CDR2 YYDKDF (reference sequence). CDR3 length equals 14 residues. V was trimmed by 5 bases and J by 3 bases, leaving 13 bases between them. CDR3 nucleotide sequence: TGTGCCACCAGCCCCCGTGGAGGGTACTATGGCTACACCTTC. It is translated as CATSPRGGYYGYTF. Complete variable domain (other parts from reference TRBV15 and TRBJ1-2): DAMVIQNPRYQVTQFGKPVTLSCSQTLNHNVMYWYQQKSSQAPKLLFHYYDKDFNNEADTPDNFQSRRPNTSFCFLDIRSPGLGDTAMYLCATSPRGGYYGYTFGSGTRLTVV.

This clone appeared once. The chain carries TRBV6-6 and TRBJ2-5, with D tentatively TRBD2 (6 bases). Germline CDR1 MNHNY, CDR2 SVGAGI (reference sequence). The CDR3 runs to 14 residues. Trimming shortened V by 5 bases and J by 2 bases, and 12 bases separated the two germline ends. The CDR3 DNA is TGTGCCAGCAGTAGCGGGTCTTTACAAGAGACCCAGTACTTC. It translates to CASSSGSLQETQYF.